Shown below are 15 T cell receptor beta chains from a single sample sequenced in a study of tumor T cells in aggressive B-cell lymphoma. Some clones are missing from TCRdb's copy, which holds only in-frame ones; the method was immunoSEQ multiplex PCR. The repertoire has some 2,000 clones, 80% to 90% of them found once; the top ten carry 9.6%. Sequenced sample: tumor tissue. These receptor sequences come from an adult with diffuse large B cell lymphoma.

A word on this clone: At one of its ends the junction is not consistent with the germline gene, which may arise from a read error. This chain links TRBV6-4 with TRBJ2-1, with TRBD2 identical over 7 bases. Germline CDR1 is MRHNA and CDR2 is SNTAGT. This CDR3 is 13 amino acids long. The CDR3 protein is CASSDSSLTSMVF. The CDR3 nucleotides read TGTGCCAGCAGTGACTCGAGTCTGACTAGCATGGTCTTC.

This clone turned up a few times. The rearrangement uses TRBV19 and TRBJ1-4; D remains ambiguous. Trimming cost V 3 bases and J 0 bases, with 20 bases left between them. The CDR3 is 19 amino acids. CDR1 and CDR2 from the germline V gene are LNHDA and SQIVND (reference sequence). Written as DNA, the CDR3 is TGTGCCAGTAGTATTGGAGGGCGGCAACGAGTTGCAACTAATGAAAAACTGTTTTTT. Protein product: CASSIGGRQRVATNEKLFF.

As concerns this clone: The missing conserved phenylalanine or tryptophan at the end of this CDR3 makes a read error likely. V is TRBV19 and J is TRBJ2-2, with TRBD2 matching 8 bases. The CDR3 extends over 16 amino acids. The V gene's germline CDR1 is LNHDA and CDR2 SQIVND (reference sequence). With 3 bases clipped from V and 2 bases from J, the junction kept 5 bases outside the gene matches. The CDR3 DNA reads TGTGCCAGTAGTATGGAGCGGGGGAGTAACACCGGGGAGCTGTTTTCT. Translating gives CASSMERGSNTGELFS.

This chain uses TRBV19 with TRBJ1-2, with D possibly TRBD1 on 5 matching bases. Germline V gene lookup returns CDR1 LNHDA and CDR2 SQIVND (reference sequence). V lost 8 bases and J 4 bases, leaving 8 bases between the germline ends. The CDR3 totals 11 residues. CDR3 in amino acids: CASGGFYGYTF. The CDR3 coding sequence is TGTGCCAGTGGGGGGTTCTATGGCTACACCTTC. Full variable domain (missing parts from reference TRBV19 and TRBJ1-2): DGGITQSPKYLFRKEGQNVTLSCEQNLNHDAMYWYRQDPGQGLRLIYYSQIVNDFQKGDIAEGYSVSREKKESFPLTVTSAQKNPTAFYLCASGGFYGYTFGSGTRLTVV.

V is TRBV5-1 and J is TRBJ2-3, with 7 bases identical to TRBD2. This CDR3 region has 14 residues. The germline CDR1 and CDR2 sequences are SGHRS and YFSETQ. Germline trimming cut 4 bases from V and 0 bases from J; bases unmatched to any gene: 2. CDR3: CASSNGGSTDTQYF. In DNA, the CDR3 is TGCGCCAGCAGCAACGGGGGGAGCACAGATACGCAGTATTTT.

This chain joins TRBV28 and TRBJ2-7, with D possibly matching TRBD1 (6 bases). The germline gives CDR1 MDHEN, CDR2 SYDVKM. The length of the CDR3 is 15 residues. V lost 3 bases, J lost 0 bases, and 12 bases lay in between. The CDR3 region is CASSFRRTVSYEQYF. The DNA for the CDR3 is TGTGCCAGCAGTTTTCGTCGGACAGTCTCCTACGAGCAGTACTTC.

V and J are TRBV11-3 and TRBJ2-5; weak D call: TRBD2 (5 bases). Trimming stripped 2 bases from V and 4 bases from J, with 8 bases between. CDR3 size: 13 residues. Per germline, CDR1 SGHNT and CDR2 YENEEA. The CDR3: CASSLSGAETQYF. The CDR3 DNA follows: TGTGCCAGCAGCTTAAGCGGTGCAGAGACCCAGTACTTC.

The chain combines TRBV14 with TRBJ2-1, with D maybe TRBD2 (7 bases). Trimming removed 8 bases from V and 6 bases from J, with 14 bases in between. Per the germline V gene, CDR1 is SGHDN and CDR2 is FVKESK. The CDR3 contains 13 residues. The CDR3 reads CASGRGGRNEQFF. CDR3 coding DNA: TGTGCCAGCGGGAGGGGGGGACGCAATGAGCAGTTCTTC. The variable domain in full, completed from reference TRBV14 and TRBJ2-1, reads EAGVTQFPSHSVIEKGQTVTLRCDPISGHDNLYWYRRVMGKEIKFLLHFVKESKQDESGMPNNRFLAERTGGTYSTLKVQPAELEDSGVYFCASGRGGRNEQFFGPGTRLTVL.

This clone was counted a few times. This chain links TRBV7-8 with TRBJ1-6, with a possible D match to TRBD1 (6 bases). This CDR3 has 16 amino acids. Deletions cut 1 base from V and 7 bases from J, with 14 bases between. Germline V CDR1 and CDR2: SGHVS, FQNEAQ. Here the CDR3 reads CASSLGAAGGNSPLHF. Written as DNA, the CDR3 is TGTGCCAGCAGCTTAGGGGCCGCGGGGGGCAATTCACCCCTCCACTTT.

The chain has TRBV19 and TRBJ2-1; 10 bases are shared with TRBD1. The CDR3 runs to 15 residues. V lost 6 bases, J lost 7 bases, and 9 bases stayed unmatched. Germline CDR1 reads LNHDA; CDR2 reads SQIVND (reference sequence). The CDR3 is CASSPGQGVWNEQFF. As DNA, the CDR3 is TGTGCCAGTAGCCCTGGACAGGGGGTGTGGAATGAGCAGTTCTTC.

The rearrangement joins TRBV7-2 to TRBJ2-7; TRBD2 agrees at 12 bases. The CDR3 spans 15 residues. Germline V lookup: CDR1 SGHTA, CDR2 FQGNSA. The trim removed 8 bases at V and 4 bases at J, leaving 9 bases unmatched. The CDR3 coding sequence is TGTGCCAGCGTACTAGCGGGAGGCGCGTTGTACGAGCAGTACTTC. It yields the protein CASVLAGGALYEQYF.

This clone was seen once. This rearrangement joins TRBV4-3 to TRBJ2-2, with 10 positions matching TRBD1. Trimming at V came to 4 bases and at J to 4 bases, leaving 0 bases not matched to a gene. This CDR3 is 14 amino acids long. Germline V gene lookup returns CDR1 LGHNA and CDR2 YSLEER. The CDR3 region is CASSRTGGTGELFF. As DNA, the CDR3 is TGCGCCAGCAGCCGGACAGGGGGCACCGGGGAGCTGTTTTTT.

The rearrangement links TRBV27 to TRBJ2-2, with 7 bases fitting TRBD1. In germline, CDR1 is MNHEY, CDR2 SMNVEV (reference sequence). The trim removed 4 bases at V and 1 base at J, leaving 0 bases unmatched. There are 14 residues in the CDR3. CDR3 in DNA: TGTGCCAGCAGTTGGACAGGGAACACCGGGGAGCTGTTTTTT. It specifies CASSWTGNTGELFF.

In this sample, this clone turned up a few times. The chain is built from TRBV18 and TRBJ1-1; a possible D gene is TRBD1 (5 bases). Trimming left V 4 bases short and J 1 base short, with 7 bases between. Germline V gene data show CDR1 as KGHSH and CDR2 as LQKENI. The length of the CDR3 is 13 residues. Here the CDR3 reads CASSRDRNTEAFF. The CDR3 region has the DNA TGTGCCAGCTCACGAGACAGGAACACTGAAGCTTTCTTT. Based on the CDR3 plus reference TRBV18 and TRBJ1-1, the full variable domain is NAGVMQNPRHLVRRRGQEARLRCSPMKGHSHVYWYRQLPEEGLKFMVYLQKENIIDESGMPKERFSAEFPKEGPSILRIQQVVRGDSAAYFCASSRDRNTEAFFGQGTRLTVV.

The chain is built from TRBV7-2 and TRBJ1-2; 11 bases are a match to TRBD1. With 5 bases clipped from V and 5 bases from J, the junction kept 7 bases outside the gene matches. The CDR3 loop spans 15 amino acids. Germline CDR1 and CDR2: SGHTA and FQGNSA. CDR3 in amino acids: CASSPRTGGMYGYTF. CDR3 sequence (DNA): TGTGCCAGCAGCCCCCGGACAGGGGGCATGTATGGCTACACCTTC.